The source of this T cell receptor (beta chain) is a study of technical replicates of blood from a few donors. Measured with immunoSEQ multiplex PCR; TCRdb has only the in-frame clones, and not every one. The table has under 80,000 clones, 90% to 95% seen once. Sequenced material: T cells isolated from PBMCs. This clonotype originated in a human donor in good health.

CDR3 sequence (DNA): TGCGCCAGCAGTTCCCCTTCTGAAGCTTTCTTT. Protein sequence: CASSSPSEAFF. The V gene is TRBV10-2, the J gene TRBJ1-1; D gene ambiguous. There are 11 residues in the CDR3. Trimming took 5 bases from V and 6 from J, leaving 7 bases between them. The germline V gene encodes CDR1 WSHSY and CDR2 SAAADI.